What follows are 4 T cell receptor beta chains derived from one specimen sequenced in a study of T cell repertoires in cytomegalovirus infection. TCRdb itself ran the reads through MiXCR, one entry per CDR3 protein. This sample carries about 100,000 distinct CDR3 sequences, under 25% of them seen once, and the ten largest clones take approximately 40%. The sequencing input was CD8+ T cells from PBMCs. These receptors all come from a human donor in good health (CMV status not recorded). Some clones in this sample may be carry-over from other donors' samples.

In this sample, this clonotype turned up many times. The chain joins TRBV7-2 to TRBJ1-2; D is ambiguous. This CDR3 is built from 13 residues. Trimming took off 1 base at V and 1 base at J, with 4 bases between the two ends. The germline CDR1 and CDR2 sequences are SGHTA and FQGNSA. The CDR3 sequence: CASSLGDNYGYTF. CDR3 bases: TGTGCCAGCAGCTTAGGGGATAACTATGGCTACACCTTC.

Only a few counts were recorded for this clonotype. The genes are TRBV5-4 and TRBJ2-7; no definite D call. The CDR3 is 13 amino acids. Germline V lookup: CDR1 SGHNT, CDR2 YYREEE (reference sequence). With 0 bases removed from V and 6 bases from J, the gap between germline ends came to 10 bases. The CDR3 protein is CASSLEQIAEQYF. CDR3 nucleotide sequence: TGTGCCAGCAGCTTGGAACAGATCGCCGAGCAGTACTTC.

In this sample, this clonotype turned up a few times. The rearrangement joins TRBV20-1 to TRBJ2-1; D is undetermined. V dropped 3 bases and J dropped 3 bases, with 3 bases sitting between them. The CDR3 runs to 11 residues. Germline V lookup: CDR1 DFQATT, CDR2 SNEGSKA (reference sequence). The CDR3 here is CSARLYNEQFF. In DNA form, the CDR3 reads TGCAGTGCTAGGCTCTACAATGAGCAGTTCTTC.

The chain combines TRBV5-1 with TRBJ2-5; 7 bases line up with TRBD2. The germline V gene encodes CDR1 SGHRS and CDR2 YFSETQ. The CDR3 length is 13 residues. J was trimmed by 3 bases and V by 2 bases; bases with no gene match: 1. CDR3 nucleotides: TGCGCCAGCAGCTTCGCGGGGGAAGAGACCCAGTACTTC. Its protein product is CASSFAGEETQYF.